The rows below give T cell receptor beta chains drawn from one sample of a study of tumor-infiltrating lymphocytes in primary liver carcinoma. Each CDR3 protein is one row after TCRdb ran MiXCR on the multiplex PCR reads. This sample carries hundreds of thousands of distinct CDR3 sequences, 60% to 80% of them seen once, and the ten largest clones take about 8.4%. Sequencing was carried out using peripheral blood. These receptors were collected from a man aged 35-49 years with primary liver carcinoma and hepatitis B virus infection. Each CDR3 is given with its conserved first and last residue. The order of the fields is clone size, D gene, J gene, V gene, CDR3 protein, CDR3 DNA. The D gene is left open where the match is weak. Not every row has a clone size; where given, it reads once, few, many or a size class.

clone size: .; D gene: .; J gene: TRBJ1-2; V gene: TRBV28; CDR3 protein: CASSLGLRTNYGYTF; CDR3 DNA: TGTGCCAGCAGTTTAGGACTGAGAACTAACTATGGCTACACCTTC
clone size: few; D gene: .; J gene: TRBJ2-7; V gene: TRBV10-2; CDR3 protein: CASSDRTFSRDF; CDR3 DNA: TGCGCCAGCAGTGATAGAACCTTCTCACGAGACTTC
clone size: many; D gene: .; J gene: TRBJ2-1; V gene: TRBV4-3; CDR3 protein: CASSQGQADGQQFF; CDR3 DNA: TGCGCCAGCAGCCAAGGTCAAGCGGATGGGCAGCAGTTCTTC
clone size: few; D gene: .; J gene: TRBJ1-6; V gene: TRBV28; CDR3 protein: CASRTAASSYNSPLHF; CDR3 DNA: TGTGCCAGCAGGACAGCGGCGAGCTCCTATAATTCACCCCTCCACTTT
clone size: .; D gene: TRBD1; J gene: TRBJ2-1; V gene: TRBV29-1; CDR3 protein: CSVDGRGRGNEQFF; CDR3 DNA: TGCAGCGTTGATGGCAGGGGGCGTGGAAATGAGCAGTTCTTC
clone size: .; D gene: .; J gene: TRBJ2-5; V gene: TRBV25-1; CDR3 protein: CASSYEGNRETQYF; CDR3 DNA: TGTGCCAGCAGTTATGAAGGGAATAGGGAGACCCAGTACTTC
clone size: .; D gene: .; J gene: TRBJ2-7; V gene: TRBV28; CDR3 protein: CASSSTGQRGGEQYF; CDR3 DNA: TGTGCCAGCAGTTCGACAGGTCAGAGGGGTGGCGAGCAGTACTTC
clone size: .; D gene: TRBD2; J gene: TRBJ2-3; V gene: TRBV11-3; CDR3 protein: CASCPGGGGTDTQYF; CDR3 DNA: TGTGCCAGCTGTCCCGGGGGGGGAGGCACAGATACGCAGTATTTT
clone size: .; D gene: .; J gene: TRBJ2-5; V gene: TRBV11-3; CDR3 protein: CASSREGRETQHF; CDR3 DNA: TGTGCCAGCAGCAGGGAAGGAAGGGAGACCCAGCACTTC
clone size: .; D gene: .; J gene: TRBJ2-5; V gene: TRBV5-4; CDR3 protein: CASSGIQETQYF; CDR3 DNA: TGTGCCAGCAGCGGGATACAAGAGACCCAGTACTTC
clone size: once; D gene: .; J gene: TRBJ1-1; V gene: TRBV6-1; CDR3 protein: CASSEGRYSRVDTEAFF; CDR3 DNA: TGTGCCAGCAGTGAAGGACGCTATTCACGGGTGGACACTGAAGCTTTCTTT
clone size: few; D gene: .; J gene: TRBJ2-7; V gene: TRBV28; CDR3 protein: CASSTGLTYEQYF; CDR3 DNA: TGTGCCAGCAGCACCGGGTTGACCTACGAGCAGTACTTC
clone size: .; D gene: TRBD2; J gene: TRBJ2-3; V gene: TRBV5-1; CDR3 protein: CASNPLGAGGGTDTQYF; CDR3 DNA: TGCGCCAGCAACCCCCTGGGAGCGGGAGGCGGGACAGATACGCAGTATTTT
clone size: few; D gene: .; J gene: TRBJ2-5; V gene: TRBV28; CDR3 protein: CASSLKGTQYF; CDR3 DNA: TGTGCCAGCAGTTTAAAGGGGACCCAGTACTTC
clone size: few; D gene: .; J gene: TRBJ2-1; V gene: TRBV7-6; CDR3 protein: CASSLVGNEQFF; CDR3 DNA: TGTGCCAGCAGCTTAGTGGGGAATGAGCAGTTCTTC
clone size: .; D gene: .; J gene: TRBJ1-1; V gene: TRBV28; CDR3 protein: CASSLGVTEAFF; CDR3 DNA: TGTGCCAGCAGTTTGGGGGTTACTGAAGCTTTCTTT
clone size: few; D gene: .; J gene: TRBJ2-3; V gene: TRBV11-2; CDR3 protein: CASSPKGVRGGTQYF; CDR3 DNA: TGTGCCAGCAGCCCAAAAGGGGTGCGCGGGGGCACGCAGTATTTT